Sequencing of this T cell receptor (beta chain) was carried out in a study of T cells in narcolepsy. Points from the study as a whole: Healthy controls reportedly lacked the autoreactive clonotypes serially found in patients' blood. Autoreactive HCRT-specific and TRIB2-specific clonotypes were marked in same-patient CSF-versus-blood CD4+ comparisons.

J lost 6 bases, V lost 7 bases, and 4 bases had no gene match. The CDR3 covers 14 residues. CDR1 MNHNS and CDR2 SASEGT come from the germline V gene. The protocol was immunoSEQ multiplex PCR, while the TCRdb copy is restricted to in-frame clones and leaves out a portion. The data hold around 13,000 clones, with around 90% observed a single time. Details on this clone: As yet, its antigen is unknown.

V and J are TRBV6-1 and TRBJ2-2; 11 nucleotides agree with TRBD1. This sequence originates from a human donor with narcolepsy. The specimen sequenced was CD45RA- memory CD4+ T cells from PBMCs. CDR3 loop: CASTRDRGAGELFF. In DNA form, the CDR3 reads TGTGCCAGCACTCGGGACAGGGGGGCCGGGGAGCTGTTTTTT.